These T cell receptor beta chains were read from a single sample in a study of CD8 T cells in ankylosing spondylitis. TCRdb redid the calling of the 5' RACE reads with MiXCR, one entry per CDR3 protein. The data show about 840,000 distinct CDR3 sequences, 12% seen once. The sample taken for sequencing was blood, either unsorted or a sorted T cell fraction (not recorded which). The receptors were gathered from a male donor with ankylosing spondylitis. CDR3s include the opening cysteine and the closing phenylalanine or tryptophan. The order of the fields is CDR3 protein, CDR3 DNA, J gene, D gene, V gene, clone size. A D gene is named only where the DNA matches it firmly. Clone size, where shown, is once, few, many, or a class for clones that have expanded.

CSVEVGTSTDTQYF | TGCAGCGTTGAAGTTGGTACTAGCACAGATACGCAGTATTTT | TRBJ2-3 | - | TRBV29-1 | many
CSARDPTGNSNQPQHF | TGCAGTGCTAGAGACCCAACAGGGAATAGCAATCAGCCCCAGCATTTT | TRBJ1-5 | - | TRBV20-1 | many
CASSFPGTLAREQYF | TGTGCCAGCAGTTTTCCCGGGACACTGGCTCGGGAGCAGTACTTC | TRBJ2-7 | - | TRBV12-3/TRBV12-4 | few
CATSRDRTGLSEQFF | TGTGCCACCAGCAGAGATAGAACGGGACTCAGTGAGCAGTTCTTC | TRBJ2-1 | - | TRBV15 | few
CASSYSGLAANIQYF | TGTGCCAGCAGTTACTCGGGACTAGCGGCTAACATTCAGTACTTC | TRBJ2-4 | TRBD2 | TRBV6-5 | many
CASSPQGTRADNEQFF | TGCGCCAGCAGCCCCCAGGGGACAAGGGCGGACAATGAGCAGTTCTTC | TRBJ2-1 | - | TRBV5-1 | few
CSLPGQGKETQYF | TGCAGCCTACCGGGACAGGGTAAAGAGACCCAGTACTTC | TRBJ2-5 | TRBD1 | TRBV20-1 | many
CSADRVNGYGYTF | TGCAGCGCGGACAGGGTGAACGGCTATGGCTACACCTTC | TRBJ1-2 | TRBD1 | TRBV29-1 | -
CSVKPGQVNTEAFF | TGCAGCGTTAAGCCGGGACAGGTTAACACTGAAGCTTTCTTT | TRBJ1-1 | TRBD1 | TRBV29-1 | few
CASSLSALTEAFF | TGCGCCAGCAGCTTGTCGGCCTTGACTGAAGCTTTCTTT | TRBJ1-1 | - | TRBV5-1 | few
CASSHGTNTGELFF | TGTGCCAGCAGCCACGGAACGAACACCGGGGAGCTGTTTTTT | TRBJ2-2 | - | TRBV4-2 | few
CSARDLRGNSEAFF | TGCAGTGCTAGAGATCTTAGGGGGAACTCTGAAGCTTTCTTT | TRBJ1-1 | - | TRBV20-1 | -
CAWSRAQNIQYF | TGTGCCTGGAGTAGAGCCCAAAACATTCAGTACTTC | TRBJ2-4 | - | TRBV30 | -
CASSPRDYRNNEQFF | TGTGCCAGCAGCCCCCGGGACTACCGAAACAATGAGCAGTTCTTC | TRBJ2-1 | TRBD2 | TRBV7-2 | -
CASSPRGFRELFF | TGTGCCAGCAGCCCGCGGGGTTTCCGGGAGCTGTTTTTT | TRBJ2-2 | - | TRBV7-2 | -
CSSARADEQFF | TGCAGCTCAGCACGGGCGGATGAGCAGTTCTTC | TRBJ2-1 | - | TRBV29-1 | -
CASSLSTPSDTGELFF | TGCGCCAGCAGCTTGTCCACCCCGTCGGACACCGGGGAGCTGTTTTTT | TRBJ2-2 | - | TRBV5-1 | many